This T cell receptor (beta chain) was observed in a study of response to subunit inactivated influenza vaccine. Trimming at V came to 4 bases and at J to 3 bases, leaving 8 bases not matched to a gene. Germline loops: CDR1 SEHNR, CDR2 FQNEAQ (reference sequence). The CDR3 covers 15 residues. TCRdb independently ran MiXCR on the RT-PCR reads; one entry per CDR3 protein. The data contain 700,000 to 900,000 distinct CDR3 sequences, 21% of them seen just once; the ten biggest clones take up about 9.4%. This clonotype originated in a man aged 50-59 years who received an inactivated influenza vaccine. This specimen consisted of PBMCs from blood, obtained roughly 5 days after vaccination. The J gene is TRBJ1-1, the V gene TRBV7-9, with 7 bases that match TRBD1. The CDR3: CASSSGQPGDTEAFF. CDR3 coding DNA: TGTGCCAGCAGCTCGGGACAGCCAGGGGACACTGAAGCTTTCTTT.